This TCR beta chain came from a study of identical twins. In germline, CDR1 is SGDLS, CDR2 YYNGEE. The CDR3 covers 11 residues. V was clipped by 0 bases and J by 9 bases, with 4 bases between them. TCRdb recomputed calls from the 5' RACE reads with MiXCR, one row per CDR3 protein. The sample comprises around 510,000 distinct CDR3 sequences, roughly an eighth of which are singletons, and 0.98% rests with the top ten. The sample was also reused in another study, on yellow fever vaccine responses in identical twins.

Sequenced material: CD4+ T cells sorted from blood. The chain links TRBV9 to TRBJ2-1; no reliable D call. The sequence was collected from a woman in her late teens or twenties in good health. CDR3 bases: TGTGCCAGCAGCGTAGGTTTTGAGCAGTTCTTC. Its translation is CASSVGFEQFF. The full variable domain, with the rest looked up from reference TRBV9 and TRBJ2-1, is DSGVTQTPKHLITATGQRVTLRCSPRSGDLSVYWYQQSLDQGLQFLIQYYNGEERAKGNILERFSAQQFPDLHSELNLSSLELGDSALYFCASSVGFEQFFGPGTRLTVL.